This record concerns one TCR beta chain sequence. This clonotype was recorded a few times. Which antigen it targets is not known. No base qualities exist here, and no much larger clone lies one base off it. The data stem from a study of identical twins' blood T cells (dated by TCRdb to 2013 to 2014). Study-wide context: The 12 libraries, six for the alpha chain and six for the beta chain, together yielded 45 million to 55 million Illumina reads. The study compared TCR alpha and beta chain repertoires of three pairs of monozygous twins using next-generation sequencing to assess genetic influence on repertoire formation.

Donors were six healthy women forming three monozygous twin pairs. All three twin pairs had been reared together and were thought likely to have met the same infectious agents and vaccines. RNA was isolated from peripheral blood mononuclear cells and used to prepare TCR cDNA libraries. The method behind the library was 5' RACE. The data were produced on an Illumina Genome Analyzer IIx. RNA-based TCR cDNA libraries were prepared by a previously described protocol with several modifications. To prevent cross-contamination, sample-specific barcodes were introduced on both ends of each TCR cDNA library during cDNA synthesis and amplification. The authors' pipeline ran thus. Between about 90,000 and nearly 500,000 clonotypes were identified per individual, with roughly 2 to 3.6 million CDR3-containing reads per library. Reads with improper barcode index combinations were discarded, and clonesets were then built for each library with the MiTCR software. During the assembly of CDR3 clonotypes by MiTCR, low-quality reads were filtered or rescued and PCR and sequencing errors were corrected. Artificial out-of-frame clonotypes were removed by being mapped to in-frame sequences, with one indel in the CDR3 allowed. To measure how similar V and J gene usage was between donors, Jensen-Shannon divergence was divided by mean entropy. TCRdb passed the public sequencing reads through fastp at Q25 and MiXCR, retaining productive beta sequences. CDR3 protein duplicates are merged, each entry listing the most common genes and DNA. It is TCRdb's table, rather than the study itself, that gives the V and J calls and clone size. The sample data list a few hundred thousand distinct CDR3 sequences, and over 25% of these were observed just once. Of the sample, around 5.6% is held by the ten largest clones.

On the study overall, not on this receptor specifically: V gene usage, even among non-selected out-of-frame TCRbeta clonotypes, was reported to be markedly more similar within twin pairs than between unrelated donors. Because the twins were reared together, environmental influences could not be excluded as an explanation for twin similarity. The proposed role of the TCRalpha J segment in MHC recognition during thymic selection was stated to require validation by independent studies. The count of CDR3 clonotypes shared by two donors depended mainly on the product of the two donors' cloneset sizes, and twins did not clearly depart from this trend. Looking at the most abundant TCRbeta clonotypes, every donor had more CDR3 sequences in common with her twin than with unrelated donors.

The CDR3 contains 13 residues, cysteine and phenylalanine counted. Only the CDR3 region is kept as DNA, spanning 39 bases read in frame from base 1. The germline V gene (reference sequence) yields DFQATT for CDR1 and SNEGSKA for CDR2. The trim is 3 bases for V and 5 bases for J, with a gap of 11 bases between the germline ends. The source of this sequence is a woman aged 18 to 55 in good health. The sequencing input was PBMCs. Here the chain combines TRBV20-1 and TRBJ1-5, and perhaps TRBD1 as D gene, on 6 matching bases. The nucleotide sequence reads TGCAGTGCTAGTAGGGGGGGGGATCAGCCCCAGCATTTT. Translation gives CSASRGGDQPQHF.